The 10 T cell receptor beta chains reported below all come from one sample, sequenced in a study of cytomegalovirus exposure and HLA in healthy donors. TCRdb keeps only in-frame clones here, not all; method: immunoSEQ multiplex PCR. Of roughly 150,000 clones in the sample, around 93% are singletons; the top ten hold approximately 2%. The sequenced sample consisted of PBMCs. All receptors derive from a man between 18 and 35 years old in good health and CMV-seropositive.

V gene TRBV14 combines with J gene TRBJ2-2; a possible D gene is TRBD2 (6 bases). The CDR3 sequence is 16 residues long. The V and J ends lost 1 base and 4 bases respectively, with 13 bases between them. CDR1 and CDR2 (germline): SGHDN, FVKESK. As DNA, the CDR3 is TGTGCCAGCAGCCAAGTAGGAACGGGAGTCACCGGGGAGCTGTTTTTT. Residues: CASSQVGTGVTGELFF.

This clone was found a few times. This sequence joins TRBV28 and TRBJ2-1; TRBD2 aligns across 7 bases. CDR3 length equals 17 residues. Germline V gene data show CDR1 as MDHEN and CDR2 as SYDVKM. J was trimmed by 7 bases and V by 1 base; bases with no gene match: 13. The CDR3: CASSLFSPIVGGNEQFF. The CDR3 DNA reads TGTGCCAGCAGTTTATTTTCCCCCATCGTCGGGGGGAATGAGCAGTTCTTC.

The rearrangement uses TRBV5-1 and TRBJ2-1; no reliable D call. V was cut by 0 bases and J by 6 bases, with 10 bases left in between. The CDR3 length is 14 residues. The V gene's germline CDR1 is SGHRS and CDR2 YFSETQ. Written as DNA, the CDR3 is TGCGCCAGCAGCTTGGGCTCCCGAGGCAATGAGCAGTTCTTC. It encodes CASSLGSRGNEQFF.

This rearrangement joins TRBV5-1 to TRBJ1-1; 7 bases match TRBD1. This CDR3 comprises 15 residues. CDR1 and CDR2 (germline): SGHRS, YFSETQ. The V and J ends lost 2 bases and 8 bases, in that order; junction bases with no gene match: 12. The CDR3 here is CASSLSDPGTEEAFF. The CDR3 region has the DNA TGCGCCAGCAGCTTAAGTGACCCAGGGACAGAAGAAGCTTTCTTT. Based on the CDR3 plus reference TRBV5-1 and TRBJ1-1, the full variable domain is KAGVTQTPRYLIKTRGQQVTLSCSPISGHRSVSWYQQTPGQGLQFLFEYFSETQRNKGNFPGRFSGRQFSNSRSEMNVSTLELGDSALYLCASSLSDPGTEEAFFGQGTRLTVV.

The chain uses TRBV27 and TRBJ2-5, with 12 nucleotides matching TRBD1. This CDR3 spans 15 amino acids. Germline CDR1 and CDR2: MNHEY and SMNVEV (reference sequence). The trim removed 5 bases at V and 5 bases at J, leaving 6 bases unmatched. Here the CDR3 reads CASSPGTGGAETQYF. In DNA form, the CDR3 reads TGTGCCAGCAGTCCCGGGACAGGGGGCGCGGAGACCCAGTACTTC.

The CDR3 loop is CASSVEGADSTDTQYF. The DNA for the CDR3 is TGTGCCAGCAGCGTAGAGGGAGCGGATAGCACAGATACGCAGTATTTT. The chain is built from TRBV9 and TRBJ2-3; D possibly corresponds to TRBD2 (5 bases). CDR1 SGDLS and CDR2 YYNGEE come from the germline V gene. Deletions cut 0 bases from V and 0 bases from J, with 11 bases between. The CDR3 has 16 residues.

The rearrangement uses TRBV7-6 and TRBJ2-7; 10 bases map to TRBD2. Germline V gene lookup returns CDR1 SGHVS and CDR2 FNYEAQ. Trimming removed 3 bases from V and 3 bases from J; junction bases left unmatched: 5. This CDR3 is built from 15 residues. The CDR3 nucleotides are TGTGCCAGCAGCTTGGGTCTAGCGGGAGACTACGAGCAGTACTTC. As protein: CASSLGLAGDYEQYF.

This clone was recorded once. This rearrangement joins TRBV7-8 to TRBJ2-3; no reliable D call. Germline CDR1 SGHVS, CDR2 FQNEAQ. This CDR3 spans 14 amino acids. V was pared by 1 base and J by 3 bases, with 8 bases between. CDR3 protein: CASSLVRRTDTQYF. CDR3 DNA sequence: TGTGCCAGCAGCTTAGTTCGCAGGACAGATACGCAGTATTTT.

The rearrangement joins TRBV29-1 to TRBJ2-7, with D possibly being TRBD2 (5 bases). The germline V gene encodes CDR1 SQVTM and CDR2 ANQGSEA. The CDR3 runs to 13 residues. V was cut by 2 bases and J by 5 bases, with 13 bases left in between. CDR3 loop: CSVETGYDHEQYF. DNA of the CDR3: TGCAGCGTTGAAACGGGGTACGACCACGAGCAGTACTTC.

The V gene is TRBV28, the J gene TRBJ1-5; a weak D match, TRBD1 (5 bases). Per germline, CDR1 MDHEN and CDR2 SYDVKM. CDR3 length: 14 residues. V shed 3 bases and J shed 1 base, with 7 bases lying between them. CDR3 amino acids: CASSLGGSNQPQHF. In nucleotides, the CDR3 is TGTGCCAGCAGTTTGGGGGGGAGCAATCAGCCCCAGCATTTT.